This T cell receptor (beta chain) was recovered during a study of shared clonotypes between healthy human individuals. Study details: Researchers drew samples from a couple of women and a few men aged 18 to 49. The study used three CD4 naive, three CD4 memory, two CD8 naive and one CD8 memory plate per donor. Study-wide findings and caveats: As a rule, naive subsets had a larger estimated richness than memory subsets.

Method: immunoSEQ multiplex PCR; TCRdb's copy keeps in-frame clones and lacks some. The sample includes more than 500,000 clones, roughly 96% of them seen just once. Trimming pared 4 bases from V and 10 bases from J, leaving 13 bases between. CDR1 is SEHNR, CDR2 FQNEAQ, per germline (reference sequence). The CDR3 sequence is 13 residues long. In the naive CD8 group, cells lacked CD45RO and were positively selected for CCR7, so terminally differentiated effector memory CD45RA+ cells were left out. Turning to this clone: The antigen remains undetermined.

The source material was naive CD8+ T cells sorted from blood. The origin of this receptor is a woman in her 30s in good health. This chain connects TRBV7-9 to TRBJ1-4; D not resolved. The CDR3 sequence is CASSSPLGGKLFF. The CDR3 region has the DNA TGTGCCAGCAGCTCCCCCCTTGGAGGAAAACTGTTTTTT.